A single sample gave rise to the 28 T cell receptor beta chains below, sequenced in a study of blood T cell dynamics during melanoma immunotherapy. Assay: immunoSEQ multiplex PCR; the TCRdb copy retains only in-frame clones and omits some. This table has approximately 9,600 clones, around 90% appearing once. Time point denoted: pre-treatment baseline. The sample here was blood, taken from a patient treated with checkpoint blockade. Source of these receptors: a human donor with melanoma.

In its sample, this clone ranks as large (0.1 to 1%). This chain connects TRBV30 to TRBJ1-5; 8 bases are shared with TRBD1. CDR3 length: 15 amino acids. Germline V gene data show CDR1 as GTSNPN and CDR2 as SVGIG (reference sequence). V was pared by 0 bases and J by 8 bases, with 9 bases of the junction left unmatched. CDR3 in amino acids: CAWSVGSGGREPQHF. CDR3 nucleotide sequence: TGTGCCTGGAGTGTCGGGTCAGGGGGCCGAGAGCCCCAGCATTTT.

The J gene is TRBJ2-6, the V gene TRBV7-6, with D tentatively TRBD1 or TRBD2 (6 bases each). V was clipped by 1 base and J by 2 bases, with 15 bases between them. This CDR3 has 18 amino acids. Per the germline V gene, CDR1 is SGHVS and CDR2 is FNYEAQ. This CDR3 is CASSLGWGAKTGANVLTF. CDR3 DNA: TGTGCCAGCAGCTTAGGTTGGGGGGCTAAGACTGGGGCCAACGTCCTGACTTTC.

The rearrangement joins TRBV27 to TRBJ2-6; D ambiguous. Germline CDR1 is MNHEY and CDR2 is SMNVEV (reference sequence). V lost 2 bases, J lost 0 bases, and 14 bases lay in between. The CDR3 length is 18 residues. CDR3 nucleotide sequence: TGTGCCAGCAGTTTACATGGGCAGGCCGCCTCTGGGGCCAACGTCCTGACTTTC. It encodes CASSLHGQAASGANVLTF.

This chain links TRBV2 with TRBJ1-1; D uncertain. This CDR3 is 13 amino acids long. Germline V gives CDR1 SNHLY, CDR2 FYNNEI. Deletions cut 6 bases from V and 0 bases from J, with 8 bases between. CDR3 protein: CASSQEVNTEAFF. The CDR3 coding sequence is TGTGCCAGCAGCCAGGAGGTGAACACTGAAGCTTTCTTT.

The chain is built from TRBV5-5 and TRBJ2-6; D not resolved. Per the germline V gene, CDR1 is SGHKS and CDR2 is YYEKEE (reference sequence). The CDR3 loop spans 17 amino acids. V dropped 4 bases and J dropped 1 base, with 15 bases sitting between them. The CDR3 bases are TGTGCCAGCAGCCCACGACCCAACCTTTCTGGGGCCAACGTCCTGACTTTC. As protein: CASSPRPNLSGANVLTF.

V is TRBV18 and J is TRBJ1-5, with D maybe TRBD1 (5 bases). CDR1 KGHSH and CDR2 LQKENI come from the germline V gene. The CDR3 sequence is 15 residues long. V was cut by 2 bases and J by 3 bases, with 11 bases left in between. CDR3 DNA sequence: TGTGCCAGCTCACCAGGTCTACAGGTCAATCAGCCCCAGCATTTT. It specifies CASSPGLQVNQPQHF.

This rearrangement joins TRBV13 to TRBJ2-1; TRBD2 aligns across 12 bases. Trimming took 5 bases from V and 5 from J; bases not matched to a gene: 13. The CDR3 covers 18 residues. The germline CDR1 and CDR2 sequences are PRHDT and FYEKMQ (reference sequence). The CDR3: CASSHGASGRAWDNEQFF. DNA for the CDR3: TGTGCCAGCAGCCATGGGGCTAGCGGGAGGGCCTGGGACAATGAGCAGTTCTTC.

This clone has a single count. The chain recombines TRBV10-1 with TRBJ1-5; D is unclear. CDR1 and CDR2 from the germline V gene are WNHNN and SYGVQD (reference sequence). V lost 4 bases to trimming and J lost 0 bases, with 4 bases between them. The CDR3 consists of 13 residues. CDR3 protein: CASSARSNQPQHF. The CDR3 DNA reads TGCGCCAGCAGTGCACGTAGCAATCAGCCCCAGCATTTT.

J is TRBJ1-1 and V is TRBV7-2; possibly TRBD1 for D (6 bases). CDR1 and CDR2 from the germline V gene are SGHTA and FQGNSA. The CDR3 consists of 13 residues. The ends were cut back, 5 bases at V and 7 bases at J, with 14 bases in the middle. CDR3 loop: CASSPRGGREAFF. Written as DNA, the CDR3 is TGTGCCAGCAGCCCAAGGGGGGGGCGTGAAGCTTTCTTT.

V and J are TRBV6-5 and TRBJ1-2; 7 positions agree with TRBD1. Germline values: CDR1 MNHEY, CDR2 SVGAGI. The CDR3 is 15 amino acids. V shed 3 bases, J shed 6 bases, and the junction held 10 bases outside the gene matches. The CDR3 DNA reads TGTGCCAGCAGTTATTCCAGGGGGGCGGCGGATGGCTACACCTTC. It specifies CASSYSRGAADGYTF.

The chain links TRBV7-9 to TRBJ2-5, with D possibly being TRBD2 (6 bases). Looked up from germline, CDR1 is SEHNR and CDR2 is FQNEAQ (reference sequence). Trimming took off 2 bases at V and 6 bases at J, with 16 bases between the two ends. CDR3 length: 15 amino acids. The CDR3 region is CASSLMPSGLKTQYF. CDR3 in DNA: TGTGCCAGCAGCTTAATGCCGTCGGGACTGAAGACCCAGTACTTC.

V is TRBV5-6 and J is TRBJ2-1; no definite D call. The V and J ends lost 0 bases and 6 bases respectively, with 7 bases between them. Per germline, CDR1 SGHDT and CDR2 YYEEEE. CDR3 size: 13 residues. This CDR3 reads CASSLAQINEQFF. The CDR3 region has the DNA TGTGCCAGCAGCTTGGCACAGATCAATGAGCAGTTCTTC.

The CDR3 protein is CATTQGYGYTF. The CDR3 DNA reads TGTGCCACTACACAGGGGTATGGCTACACCTTC. V is TRBV28 and J is TRBJ1-2; 7 bases map to TRBD1. Germline V gene sequence: CDR1 MDHEN, CDR2 SYDVKM. Trimming removed 10 bases from V and 5 bases from J; junction bases left unmatched: 4. The CDR3 extends over 11 amino acids.

This clone is a singleton in its sample. The V gene is TRBV4-2, the J gene TRBJ2-3; D remains ambiguous. CDR1 LGHNA and CDR2 YNFKEQ come from the germline V gene. V lost 3 bases, J lost 2 bases, and 3 bases lay in between. CDR3 length equals 12 residues. Written as DNA, the CDR3 is TGTGCCAGCAGCCACCACACAGATACGCAGTATTTT. Protein sequence: CASSHHTDTQYF.

The chain recombines TRBV6-1 with TRBJ1-4; D gene unclear. The CDR3 has 15 residues. Trimming shortened V by 1 base and J by 5 bases, and 11 bases separated the two germline ends. Germline CDR1 MNHNS, CDR2 SASEGT. The CDR3 region has the DNA TGTGCCAGCAGTGAAGTGGGCAGAGGGAATGAAAAACTGTTTTTT. Amino acids: CASSEVGRGNEKLFF.

The chain recombines TRBV7-2 with TRBJ1-2; maybe TRBD1 (5 bases). CDR1 and CDR2 (germline): SGHTA, FQGNSA. This CDR3 is 14 amino acids long. Trimming cost V 5 bases and J 0 bases, with 10 bases left between them. The CDR3 reads CASSTTVTNYGYTF. CDR3 DNA: TGTGCCAGCAGCACGACAGTTACTAACTATGGCTACACCTTC.

V and J are TRBV5-1 and TRBJ2-2; D perhaps matches TRBD1 (5 bases). There are 15 residues in the CDR3. V was cut by 4 bases and J by 1 base, with 11 bases left in between. The V gene's germline CDR1 is SGHRS and CDR2 YFSETQ. The CDR3, as DNA: TGCGCCAGCAGCATTGGACACCGGAACACCGGGGAGCTGTTTTTT. Translation gives CASSIGHRNTGELFF.

In nucleotides, the CDR3 is TGCGCCAGCAGCTACGGATGGCCGGCTGAAGCTTTCTTT. Its protein product is CASSYGWPAEAFF. The rearrangement links TRBV5-1 to TRBJ1-1; D remains unclear. Trimming shortened V by 3 bases and J by 6 bases, and 12 bases separated the two germline ends. CDR3 length equals 13 residues. Germline loops: CDR1 SGHRS, CDR2 YFSETQ.

This chain joins TRBV19 and TRBJ2-1; 14 nucleotides line up with TRBD2. J lost 4 bases, V lost 7 bases, and 3 bases had no gene match. CDR3 length equals 15 residues. CDR1 LNHDA and CDR2 SQIVND come from the germline V gene (reference sequence). The CDR3 region has the DNA TGTGCCAGTACCCGACTAGCGGGGGGGTACAATGAGCAGTTCTTC. Its protein product is CASTRLAGGYNEQFF.

The chain uses TRBV4-1 and TRBJ2-5; 8 positions match TRBD2. The CDR3 is 18 amino acids. V was clipped by 3 bases and J by 1 base; unmatched bases: 13. Germline values: CDR1 MGHRA, CDR2 YSYEKL. The CDR3 DNA reads TGCGCCAGCAGCCAGGTTATTACCCCTACTAGCGGCCAAGAGACCCAGTACTTC. It yields the protein CASSQVITPTSGQETQYF.

The chain links TRBV5-6 to TRBJ2-7; either TRBD1 or TRBD2 may fit D (6 bases each). CDR1 SGHDT and CDR2 YYEEEE come from the germline V gene. Trimming cost V 0 bases and J 6 bases, with 10 bases left between them. This CDR3 contains 13 residues. CDR3 in DNA: TGTGCCAGCAGCTTGGGTAGGGGGGCCGAGCAGTACGTC. Encoded protein: CASSLGRGAEQYV.

The gene calls are TRBV7-6 and TRBJ1-6; D remains unclear. The germline CDR1 and CDR2 sequences are SGHVS and FNYEAQ. V lost 6 bases to trimming and J lost 0 bases, with 9 bases between them. This CDR3 region has 15 residues. The CDR3 loop reads CASSPSNSYNSPLHF. As DNA, the CDR3 is TGTGCCAGCAGTCCAAGCAACTCCTATAATTCACCCCTCCACTTT.

In its sample, this clone was seen a few times. CDR3 nucleotide sequence: TGTGCCATCCGGGACTCGAACACCTACAATGAGCAGTTCTTC. Residues: CAIRDSNTYNEQFF. This chain joins TRBV10-3 and TRBJ2-1; possibly TRBD2 for D (6 bases). The V end was cut by 8 bases, the J end by 2 bases, with 13 bases between. Germline V CDR1 and CDR2: ENHRY, SYGVKD. There are 14 residues in the CDR3.

The chain links TRBV18 to TRBJ2-6; TRBD2 might be the D (5 bases). V was pared by 2 bases and J by 4 bases, with 27 bases between. CDR1 and CDR2 (germline): KGHSH, LQKENI. The CDR3 consists of 21 residues. The CDR3 sequence is CASSPRGGEGRTAGGANVLTF. The DNA for the CDR3 is TGTGCCAGCTCACCAAGAGGTGGAGAGGGAAGAACTGCAGGAGGGGCCAACGTCCTGACTTTC.

This chain links TRBV29-1 with TRBJ1-2; D is possibly TRBD1 (6 bases). In germline, CDR1 is SQVTM, CDR2 ANQGSEA. This CDR3 comprises 13 residues. The germline V and J ends were trimmed by 4 bases and 5 bases, with 14 bases remaining between them. The CDR3 reads CSVGQGSIYGYTF. CDR3 nucleotide sequence: TGCAGCGTTGGGCAGGGGTCTATTTATGGCTACACCTTC.

The chain uses TRBV6-6 and TRBJ2-7; 7 nucleotides line up with TRBD1. The CDR3 contains 15 residues. The V and J ends lost 6 bases and 4 bases, in that order; junction bases with no gene match: 12. CDR1 MNHNY and CDR2 SVGAGI come from the germline V gene (reference sequence). CDR3 sequence reads: CASRPHDRDEYEQYF. CDR3 nucleotides: TGTGCCAGCAGGCCCCACGACAGGGATGAGTACGAGCAGTACTTC.

The rearrangement uses TRBV9 and TRBJ1-5; tentative D call: TRBD1 (6 bases). This CDR3 is 15 amino acids long. The germline gives CDR1 SGDLS, CDR2 YYNGEE. The ends were cut back, 2 bases at V and 8 bases at J, with 17 bases in the middle. In DNA, the CDR3 is TGTGCCAGCAGCGTTGGGGGCCTCTCAGGGGAGCCCCAGCATTTT. It codes for CASSVGGLSGEPQHF.

The rearrangement links TRBV6-5 to TRBJ1-5; D not certain. Per germline, CDR1 MNHEY and CDR2 SVGAGI. This CDR3 is built from 15 residues. V gave up 3 bases and J gave up 0 bases, with 9 bases separating them. This chain's CDR3 is CASSYGEHSNQPQHF. In DNA, the CDR3 is TGTGCCAGCAGTTATGGGGAGCATAGCAATCAGCCCCAGCATTTT.